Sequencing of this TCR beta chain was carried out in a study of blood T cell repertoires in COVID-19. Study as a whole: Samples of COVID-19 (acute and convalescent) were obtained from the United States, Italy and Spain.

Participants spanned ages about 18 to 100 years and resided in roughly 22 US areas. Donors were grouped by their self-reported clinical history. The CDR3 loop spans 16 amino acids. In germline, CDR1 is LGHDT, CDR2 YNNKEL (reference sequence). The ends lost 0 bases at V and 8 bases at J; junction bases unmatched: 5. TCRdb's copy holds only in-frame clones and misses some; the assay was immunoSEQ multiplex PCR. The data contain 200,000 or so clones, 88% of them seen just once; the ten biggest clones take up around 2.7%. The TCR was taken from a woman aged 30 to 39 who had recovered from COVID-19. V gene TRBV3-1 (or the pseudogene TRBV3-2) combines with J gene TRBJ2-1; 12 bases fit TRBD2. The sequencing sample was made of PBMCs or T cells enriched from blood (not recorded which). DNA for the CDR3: TGTGCCAGCAGCCAAGATCCGGCTAGCGGGGGGGATGAGCAGTTCTTC. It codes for CASSQDPASGGDEQFF.